One sample yielded the 20 T cell receptor beta chains listed below, sequenced in a study of naive and memory T cell subsets (dated by TCRdb to the late 2010s). The method behind the library was UMI-ligation and nested PCR. Sequenced using an Illumina MiSeq. The beta constant-region primer consisted of an equimolar mixture of two oligonucleotides that together covered TRBC1 and TRBC2. TCRdb trimmed public reads at Q25 via fastp, called clones via MiXCR and kept in-frame beta chains. When rows share a CDR3 protein, they turn into one entry using the most common DNA and genes. Counted in this sample were under 150,000 distinct CDR3 sequences; more than 15% of them appeared once. Of the sample, approximately 0.15% falls within the top ten clones. Sequenced sample: naive CD4+ T cells from blood. In the paper's terms, the cell subset or site label means: naive T cells, CD45RA high CD27+. These receptors originate from a human donor in good health.

The CDR3 is CASGLVPGQGPDTQYF. DNA of the CDR3: TGTGCTAGTGGTTTGGTACCGGGACAGGGACCAGATACGCAGTATTTT. V gene TRBV12-5 combines with J gene TRBJ2-3; the match to TRBD1 covers 9 bases. With V trimmed by 0 bases and J by 4 bases, 5 bases remained unmatched. The CDR3 contains 16 residues. Germline V CDR1 and CDR2: LGHNT, FRNRAP.

At least ten counts were recorded for this clonotype. The V and J genes are TRBV20-1 and TRBJ1-1, with no clear D. The germline V gene has CDR1 DFQATT and CDR2 SNEGSKA (reference sequence). The V end was cut by 2 bases, the J end by 2 bases, with 0 bases between. The CDR3 contains 10 residues. CDR3 region: CSARNTEAFF. The CDR3 region has the DNA TGCAGTGCTAGAAACACTGAAGCTTTCTTT.

This clonotype showed up many times. The V and J genes are TRBV2 and TRBJ1-1, with 9 bases aligning to TRBD1. V trimming: 6 bases; J trimming: 4 bases; junction bases outside the gene matches: 3. The CDR3 is 13 residues long. Germline-derived CDR1 and CDR2 are SNHLY and FYNNEI. The CDR3 DNA is TGTGCCAGCAGGGAGACAGGGGGCACTGAAGCTTTCTTT. Amino acid sequence: CASRETGGTEAFF.

CDR3 sequence reads: CASSLAGASSYEQYF. DNA for the CDR3: TGTGCCAGCAGTTTAGCCGGGGCGAGCTCCTACGAGCAGTACTTC. The chain joins TRBV27 to TRBJ2-7, with D possibly being TRBD1 or TRBD2 (5 bases each). Per the germline V gene, CDR1 is MNHEY and CDR2 is SMNVEV (reference sequence). The V gene lost 2 bases and the J gene lost 0 bases, with 11 bases spanning the gap. The CDR3 is made up of 15 amino acids.

The gene calls are TRBV4-3 and TRBJ1-2; TRBD1 agrees at 7 bases. Per the germline V gene, CDR1 is LGHNA and CDR2 is YSLEER. CDR3 length: 20 residues. V was pared by 0 bases and J by 5 bases, with 21 bases of the junction left unmatched. The CDR3 region is CASSQDRYWDSVIQRYGYTF. The CDR3 DNA is TGCGCCAGCAGCCAAGATCGTTATTGGGACAGCGTTATCCAACGGTATGGCTACACCTTC.

Only a few counts were recorded for this clonotype. This chain links TRBV7-2 with TRBJ2-3; the match to TRBD2 covers 7 bases. The CDR3 contains 15 residues. The junction had 12 bases not matched to a gene; V was cut back by 8 bases and J by 4 bases. CDR1 is SGHTA and CDR2 is FQGNSA in the germline V gene. In DNA form, the CDR3 reads TGTGCCAGCCGACGAGCGGGACGAGAGGCAGATACGCAGTATTTT. As protein: CASRRAGREADTQYF.

This clonotype was observed a handful of times. The CDR3 coding sequence is TGTGCCTGGACCTTCCTCAGGCGGGGGGGGAACACTGAAGCTTTCTTT. Encoded protein: CAWTFLRRGGNTEAFF. This rearrangement joins TRBV30 to TRBJ1-1, with D perhaps matching TRBD1 (5 bases). CDR1 and CDR2 (germline): GTSNPN, SVGIG (reference sequence). With 4 bases removed from V and 1 base from J, the gap between germline ends came to 19 bases. This CDR3 region has 16 residues.

The chain links TRBV6-4 to TRBJ2-1, with D uncertain. The CDR3 runs 14 residues. Per germline, CDR1 MRHNA and CDR2 SNTAGT. V lost 0 bases and J lost 5, with 8 bases in between. DNA for the CDR3: TGTGCCAGCAGTGACTCGTTTGGTGACAATGAGCAGTTCTTC. It yields the protein CASSDSFGDNEQFF.

The rearrangement links TRBV20-1 to TRBJ1-4; possible D gene TRBD1, 5 bases. This CDR3 has 12 residues. From germline, CDR1 is DFQATT and CDR2 SNEGSKA (reference sequence). Trimming shortened V by 6 bases and J by 8 bases, and 13 bases separated the two germline ends. CDR3 loop: CSAAGRDEKLFF. CDR3 nucleotide sequence: TGCAGTGCCGCAGGGAGGGACGAAAAACTGTTTTTT.

The chain is built from TRBV10-3 and TRBJ1-1, with 9 positions matching TRBD1. Germline CDR1 ENHRY, CDR2 SYGVKD. The CDR3 loop spans 19 amino acids. Trimming at V came to 0 bases and at J to 1 base, leaving 12 bases not matched to a gene. The CDR3 here is CAISESSIGTGGSNTEAFF. The CDR3 bases are TGTGCCATCAGTGAGTCTTCTATTGGTACAGGGGGCTCGAACACTGAAGCTTTCTTT.

This chain links TRBV5-4 with TRBJ2-2; D gene unclear. CDR1 is SGHNT and CDR2 is YYREEE in the germline V gene (reference sequence). This CDR3 spans 14 amino acids. V lost 0 bases and J lost 3, with 6 bases in between. The CDR3 coding sequence is TGTGCCAGCAGCTTGGGGCTTGACACCGGGGAGCTGTTTTTT. Amino acids: CASSLGLDTGELFF. Full variable domain (remainder filled in from reference TRBV5-4 and TRBJ2-2): ETGVTQSPTHLIKTRGQQVTLRCSSQSGHNTVSWYQQALGQGPQFIFQYYREEENGRGNFPPRFSGLQFPNYSSELNVNALELDDSALYLCASSLGLDTGELFFGEGSRLTVL.

The V and J genes are TRBV12-3 or TRBV12-4 and TRBJ2-1, with D perhaps matching TRBD1 (6 bases). The CDR3 has 14 residues. V was trimmed by 4 bases and J by 6 bases, leaving 13 bases between them. CDR3 loop: CASSSSTGFNEQFF. CDR3 DNA sequence: TGTGCCAGCAGTTCAAGTACAGGGTTCAATGAGCAGTTCTTC.

V usage is TRBV7-9 and J usage is TRBJ1-2; weak D call: TRBD1 (6 bases). V gave up 5 bases and J gave up 5 bases, with 21 bases separating them. The CDR3 covers 16 residues. CDR1 is SEHNR and CDR2 is FQNEAQ in the germline V gene (reference sequence). The CDR3 protein is CASSPLGGASLYGYTF. In DNA form, the CDR3 reads TGTGCCAGCAGCCCCCTGGGGGGGGCTAGTTTGTATGGCTACACCTTC. The variable domain in full, with the rest retrieved from reference TRBV7-9 and TRBJ1-2, is DTGVSQNPRHKITKRGQNVTFRCDPISEHNRLYWYRQTLGQGPEFLTYFQNEAQLEKSRLLSDRFSAERPKGSFSTLEIQRTEQGDSAMYLCASSPLGGASLYGYTFGSGTRLTVV.

This clonotype showed up just a few times. The chain is built from TRBV28 and TRBJ1-5; no firm D call. Trimming removed 6 bases from V and 2 bases from J, with 14 bases in between. The CDR3 consists of 15 residues. Germline CDR1 reads MDHEN; CDR2 reads SYDVKM. CDR3 DNA: TGTGCCAGCAGCATAGGGTCCCTGGGCAATCAGCCCCAGCATTTT. Protein sequence: CASSIGSLGNQPQHF.

A few counts support this clonotype. The rearrangement links TRBV10-3 to TRBJ1-2, with D possibly matching TRBD1 (5 bases). CDR3 size: 14 residues. The V end was cut by 6 bases, the J end by 0 bases, with 11 bases between. CDR1 ENHRY and CDR2 SYGVKD come from the germline V gene. CDR3 sequence reads: CAIRVGTANYGYTF. CDR3 sequence (DNA): TGTGCCATCAGAGTGGGGACTGCTAACTATGGCTACACCTTC.

The chain recombines TRBV19 with TRBJ2-3; D not certain. The germline V gene encodes CDR1 LNHDA and CDR2 SQIVND (reference sequence). The CDR3 extends over 13 amino acids. Between the trimmed V and J ends, which lost 9 bases and 0 bases, there was a span of 10 bases. The CDR3 DNA is TGTGCCAGCACTAAAACTAGCACAGATACGCAGTATTTT. This translates into CASTKTSTDTQYF. Full variable domain (outside the CDR3, taken from reference TRBV19 and TRBJ2-3): DGGITQSPKYLFRKEGQNVTLSCEQNLNHDAMYWYRQDPGQGLRLIYYSQIVNDFQKGDIAEGYSVSREKKESFPLTVTSAQKNPTAFYLCASTKTSTDTQYFGPGTRLTVL.

Note on this clonotype: Mismatch with germline at one junction end may stem from a read error. The chain carries TRBV6-2 or TRBV6-3 and TRBJ2-3; 9 bases align to TRBD2. The CDR3 extends over 17 amino acids. Germline CDR1 is MNHEY and CDR2 is SVGEGT. DNA of the CDR3: TGTGTCAGCATGAGGTACGGTAGCGGGAGTATCTCAGATACGCAGTATTTT. This encodes CVSMRYGSGSISDTQYF.

The V and J genes are TRBV20-1 and TRBJ1-5, with D perhaps matching TRBD1 (5 bases). The CDR3 runs to 15 residues. Trimming stripped 1 base from V and 3 bases from J, with 13 bases between. Per germline, CDR1 DFQATT and CDR2 SNEGSKA (reference sequence). The CDR3 DNA reads as TGCAGTGCTAGAGGACAGACGATCTCCAATCAGCCCCAGCATTTT. Translating gives CSARGQTISNQPQHF.

The chain couples TRBV28 to TRBJ2-2, with TRBD2 matching 13 bases. The trim removed 10 bases at V and 5 bases at J, leaving 10 bases unmatched. The germline CDR1 and CDR2 sequences are MDHEN and SYDVKM. The CDR3 runs to 16 residues. The CDR3 here is CATRTSGSLRTGELFF. The CDR3 DNA is TGTGCCACAAGGACTAGCGGGAGTTTAAGGACCGGGGAGCTGTTTTTT.

In its sample, this clonotype was seen many times. The J gene is TRBJ2-3, the V gene TRBV3-1, with 8 bases fitting TRBD2. Per germline, CDR1 LGHDT and CDR2 YNNKEL (reference sequence). J lost 4 bases, V lost 4 bases, and 10 bases had no gene match. This CDR3 has 16 residues. The chain's CDR3 is CASSPPGGRGADTQYF. CDR3 in DNA: TGTGCCAGCAGCCCACCGGGAGGGAGAGGCGCAGATACGCAGTATTTT.